The text below deals with one TCR beta chain. Its antigen remains unknown. This record comes from a study of cytomegalovirus exposure and HLA in healthy donors. Study-wide results and limits: Some TCR beta chains (more than 150 of them) were listed as cytomegalovirus-associated.

Clones were sequenced by immunoSEQ multiplex PCR, and TCRdb holds only the in-frame ones, with some missing. The data show roughly 70,000 clones, with approximately 95% seen just once and less than 2% held by the top ten. Germline V gene sequence: CDR1 SGHAT, CDR2 FQDESV (reference sequence). This CDR3 is 15 amino acids long. V was cut by 5 bases and J by 5 bases, with 19 bases left in between. This rearrangement joins TRBV11-1 to TRBJ2-7, with a tentative D call TRBD1 (6 bases). The sample comprised PBMCs. The clonotype comes from a young man in good health and CMV-seropositive. As DNA, the CDR3 is TGTGCCAGCAGCCCCCTGGCGGCGGACAGCAACGAGCAGTACTTC. Translated, it gives CASSPLAADSNEQYF.